Listed below are T cell receptor beta chains from one sample, sequenced in a study of CD4 T cells in relation to SARS-CoV-2 and coronaviruses. The assay was immunoSEQ multiplex PCR, and TCRdb's table has in-frame clones only and misses some. The sample lists about 37,000 clones, roughly 85% occurring once. The sequencing sample was made of memory CD4+ T cells from PBMCs. The receptors stem from an adult with COVID-19. Both conserved end residues are part of each CDR3. A D gene is named only where the DNA matches it firmly. Only some rows state a clone size, as once, few, many or a class for expanded clones.

v_gene: TRBV3-1/TRBV3-2; abundance: -; d_gene: -; j_gene: TRBJ2-2; CDR3nt: TGTGCCAGCAGCCCCGCCTTTAGGGGAACCGGGGAGCTGTTTTTT; CDR3aa: CASSPAFRGTGELFF
v_gene: TRBV5-4; abundance: few; d_gene: TRBD2; j_gene: TRBJ2-1; CDR3nt: TGTGCCAGCAGCCGTGGACTAGCGGGAGACAATGAGCAGTTCTTC; CDR3aa: CASSRGLAGDNEQFF
v_gene: TRBV27; abundance: once; d_gene: TRBD1; j_gene: TRBJ2-7; CDR3nt: TGTGCCAGCAGCCGAAACGGACAGGGGTCCTACGAGCAGTACTTC; CDR3aa: CASSRNGQGSYEQYF
v_gene: TRBV7-9; abundance: -; d_gene: -; j_gene: TRBJ2-2; CDR3nt: TGTGCCAGCAGCTTGGGGGGGAACACCGGGGAGCTGTTTTTT; CDR3aa: CASSLGGNTGELFF
v_gene: TRBV28; abundance: -; d_gene: -; j_gene: TRBJ2-5; CDR3nt: TGTGCCAGCAGTCCAGTGTCACGGGGAGAGACCCAGTACTTC; CDR3aa: CASSPVSRGETQYF
v_gene: TRBV7-5; abundance: -; d_gene: -; j_gene: TRBJ2-2; CDR3nt: TGTGCCAGAAGCTTCTCCGGGAAATACACCGGGGAGCTGTTTTTT; CDR3aa: CARSFSGKYTGELFF
v_gene: TRBV28; abundance: once; d_gene: -; j_gene: TRBJ2-1; CDR3nt: TGTGCCAGCAGTGTATACACTAGCTCCTACAATGAGCAGTTCTTC; CDR3aa: CASSVYTSSYNEQFF
v_gene: TRBV7-3; abundance: -; d_gene: -; j_gene: TRBJ2-2; CDR3nt: TGTGCCAGCAGCTCGGGACATAACACCGGGGAGCTGTTTTTT; CDR3aa: CASSSGHNTGELFF
v_gene: TRBV28; abundance: once; d_gene: -; j_gene: TRBJ2-5; CDR3nt: TGTGCCAGCAGTACCCCCCAAGAGACCCAGTACTTC; CDR3aa: CASSTPQETQYF
v_gene: TRBV1; abundance: once; d_gene: -; j_gene: TRBJ1-1; CDR3nt: TGCACCAGCAGCCAAGATCTCCGGGCAGGGAAGAACACTGAAGCTTTCTTT; CDR3aa: CTSSQDLRAGKNTEAFF
v_gene: TRBV6-2/TRBV6-3; abundance: -; d_gene: TRBD1; j_gene: TRBJ2-7; CDR3nt: TGTGCCAGCAGTATGGATCTGACAGGGGGGGACTCCTTC; CDR3aa: CASSMDLTGGDSF
v_gene: TRBV6-4; abundance: -; d_gene: -; j_gene: TRBJ2-7; CDR3nt: TGTGCCACCTTACGGGGTAGCGGCTACGAGCAGTACTTC; CDR3aa: CATLRGSGYEQYF
v_gene: TRBV9; abundance: once; d_gene: TRBD2; j_gene: TRBJ2-1; CDR3nt: TGTGCCAGCAGCTCAAAGATCCGGGACTACGCCAACAATGAGCAGTTCTTC; CDR3aa: CASSSKIRDYANNEQFF
v_gene: TRBV28; abundance: once; d_gene: TRBD1; j_gene: TRBJ2-7; CDR3nt: TGTGCCAGCAGTTCGACAGGGTTCTACGAGCAGTACTTC; CDR3aa: CASSSTGFYEQYF
v_gene: TRBV27; abundance: -; d_gene: TRBD1; j_gene: TRBJ1-1; CDR3nt: TGTGCCAGCAGGCCGGGGACAGGGGGCACTGAAGCTTTCTTT; CDR3aa: CASRPGTGGTEAFF
v_gene: TRBV7-3; abundance: -; d_gene: -; j_gene: TRBJ2-3; CDR3nt: TGTGCCAGCAGCTTACCGGGCGGGGACACAGATACGCAGTATTTT; CDR3aa: CASSLPGGDTDTQYF
v_gene: TRBV7-2; abundance: -; d_gene: TRBD1; j_gene: TRBJ1-2; CDR3nt: TGTGCCAGCAGCTTGAGACAGGGGGCAGGAGGTGGCTACACCTTC; CDR3aa: CASSLRQGAGGGYTF
v_gene: TRBV5-4; abundance: once; d_gene: -; j_gene: TRBJ2-1; CDR3nt: TGTGCCAGCAGATCCGGGAGTTCCTACAATGAGCAGTTCTTC; CDR3aa: CASRSGSSYNEQFF
v_gene: TRBV2; abundance: -; d_gene: -; j_gene: TRBJ1-1; CDR3nt: TGTGCCAGCAAAGTGGAAGACACTCTGAACACTGAAGCTTTCTTT; CDR3aa: CASKVEDTLNTEAFF
v_gene: TRBV7-7; abundance: -; d_gene: -; j_gene: TRBJ2-5; CDR3nt: TGTGCTAGCAGCTTGGGCGTCAAAGAGACCCAGTACTTC; CDR3aa: CASSLGVKETQYF
v_gene: TRBV6-1; abundance: -; d_gene: -; j_gene: TRBJ1-1; CDR3nt: TGTGCCAGCAGTGAAGCTCCCCGGCAGGGCGCTGAAGCTTTCTTT; CDR3aa: CASSEAPRQGAEAFF
v_gene: TRBV5-1; abundance: -; d_gene: TRBD2; j_gene: TRBJ2-3; CDR3nt: TGCGCCAGCAGCTTATCCCCAGGGAGCGGGAGTCGGGCAGATACGCAGTATTTT; CDR3aa: CASSLSPGSGSRADTQYF
v_gene: TRBV10-1; abundance: -; d_gene: -; j_gene: TRBJ2-3; CDR3nt: TGCGCCAGCAGTGATTGGGGGTCCGCTCGCACAGATACGCAGTATTTT; CDR3aa: CASSDWGSARTDTQYF
v_gene: TRBV7-9; abundance: -; d_gene: TRBD1; j_gene: TRBJ1-1; CDR3nt: TGTGCCAGCAGCTCCCACGGGACAGGAGTGAACACTGAAGCTTTCTTT; CDR3aa: CASSSHGTGVNTEAFF
v_gene: TRBV30; abundance: few; d_gene: TRBD1; j_gene: TRBJ1-1; CDR3nt: TGTGCCTGGAAAAAGACAGGGGTAGCCACTGAAGCTTTCTTT; CDR3aa: CAWKKTGVATEAFF
v_gene: TRBV19; abundance: -; d_gene: -; j_gene: TRBJ1-3; CDR3nt: TGTGCCAGTAGTATGGAGAGCTCTGGAAACACCATATATTTT; CDR3aa: CASSMESSGNTIYF
v_gene: TRBV23-1; abundance: -; d_gene: TRBD2; j_gene: TRBJ2-7; CDR3nt: TGCGCCAGCAGTCAATCATGGTACGGGAGGAAGATATCCTACGAGCAGTACTTC; CDR3aa: CASSQSWYGRKISYEQYF
v_gene: TRBV6-2/TRBV6-3; abundance: -; d_gene: TRBD2; j_gene: TRBJ2-3; CDR3nt: TGTGCCAGCAGTCGGGGGAGGGAGACGCAGTATTTT; CDR3aa: CASSRGRETQYF
v_gene: TRBV7-9; abundance: once; d_gene: TRBD2; j_gene: TRBJ2-1; CDR3nt: TGTGCCAGCAGCTTCCCTAGCGGGAGTCCGGATGAGCAGTTCTTC; CDR3aa: CASSFPSGSPDEQFF
v_gene: TRBV6-6; abundance: -; d_gene: TRBD1; j_gene: TRBJ1-6; CDR3nt: TGTGCCAGCAGTTACGGTTACAGGGGCATCTCACCCCTCCACTTT; CDR3aa: CASSYGYRGISPLHF
v_gene: TRBV19; abundance: -; d_gene: -; j_gene: TRBJ2-2; CDR3nt: TGTGCCAGTAAGGGGCTAGTTGGGGAAACCGGGGAGCTGTTTTTT; CDR3aa: CASKGLVGETGELFF